Sequencing of this T cell receptor (beta chain) was carried out in a study of T cell responses to AZD1222 COVID-19 vaccine. General study results and limits: A reported finding is that nearly half of spike-specific TCRs target unmutated variant regions. Donors were largely white British and mainly female; clonal diversity was possibly underestimated. Spike-specific TCR breadth and depth went up after people got two AZD1222 doses.

In regard to this clone: Its specificity is not known.

Germline V gives CDR1 SGHTA, CDR2 FQGNSA. The CDR3 is 14 amino acids. Trimming stripped 8 bases from V and 5 bases from J, with 19 bases between. The method was immunoSEQ multiplex PCR; TCRdb's version includes in-frame clones alone and lacks a portion of them. The sample lists roughly 140,000 clones, under 95% occurring once. This sequence was found in an adult in good health. The sequenced sample was peripheral blood, obtained on day 0 of AZD1222 vaccination. The genes are TRBV7-2 and TRBJ2-7; D possibly corresponds to TRBD2 (5 bases). CDR3 nucleotide sequence: TGTGCCAGCGTCTCGTCAGCCCAGAGGGACGAGCAGTACTTC. This sequence encodes CASVSSAQRDEQYF.